Listed here are 24 T cell receptor beta chains from one sample, sequenced in a study of T cell responses to AZD1222 COVID-19 vaccine. Clones were read by immunoSEQ multiplex PCR, and TCRdb kept only the in-frame ones, dropping some. This table has about 68,000 clones, 88% appearing once. This specimen consisted of peripheral blood, obtained on day 0 of AZD1222 vaccination. Receptors were obtained from an adult in good health.

The chain joins TRBV19 to TRBJ1-2; unclear D gene. Germline loops: CDR1 LNHDA, CDR2 SQIVND (reference sequence). This CDR3 spans 11 amino acids. With 6 bases removed from V and 4 bases from J, the gap between germline ends came to 6 bases. The CDR3 DNA reads as TGTGCCAGTAGCCTGAGCTATGGCTACACCTTC. Its protein is CASSLSYGYTF.

The chain has TRBV29-1 and TRBJ1-2; D remains unclear. Trimming removed 2 bases from V and 4 bases from J, with 14 bases in between. CDR3 length equals 14 residues. CDR1 and CDR2 from the germline V gene are SQVTM and ANQGSEA. The CDR3 loop is CSVEPNVSGYGYTF. The CDR3 bases are TGCAGCGTTGAACCCAATGTGAGTGGCTATGGCTACACCTTC. The variable domain in full, completed from reference TRBV29-1 and TRBJ1-2, reads SAVISQKPSRDICQRGTSLTIQCQVDSQVTMMFWYRQQPGQSLTLIATANQGSEATYESGFVIDKFPISRPNLTFSTLTVSNMSPEDSSIYLCSVEPNVSGYGYTFGSGTRLTVV.

This clone turned up a few times. The chain couples TRBV20-1 to TRBJ1-5; D is uncertain. CDR1 is DFQATT and CDR2 is SNEGSKA in the germline V gene (reference sequence). This CDR3 is built from 11 residues. Deletions cut 1 base from V and 6 bases from J, with 4 bases between. The CDR3 reads CSARGLQPQHF. In DNA, the CDR3 is TGCAGTGCTAGAGGACTTCAGCCCCAGCATTTT.

This sequence joins TRBV27 and TRBJ2-7, with TRBD2 matching over 7 bases. The ends lost 3 bases at V and 3 bases at J; junction bases unmatched: 5. The germline gives CDR1 MNHEY, CDR2 SMNVEV (reference sequence). The CDR3 runs 14 residues. The CDR3 reads CASSFKGRGYEQYF. CDR3 DNA sequence: TGTGCCAGCAGTTTCAAGGGGAGGGGCTACGAGCAGTACTTC.

The J gene is TRBJ1-5, the V gene TRBV27, with a tentative D call TRBD1 (6 bases). Trimming left V 6 bases short and J 7 bases short, with 16 bases between. This CDR3 is 14 amino acids long. Germline V lookup: CDR1 MNHEY, CDR2 SMNVEV (reference sequence). CDR3 sequence (DNA): TGTGCCAGCAGCCCCCTGGGGGGCGGGCAGCCCCAGCATTTT. It codes for CASSPLGGGQPQHF.

This chain links TRBV19 with TRBJ2-1, with D hard to call. Looked up from germline, CDR1 is LNHDA and CDR2 is SQIVND (reference sequence). This CDR3 is 16 amino acids long. Trimming cost V 3 bases and J 0 bases, with 12 bases left between them. CDR3 sequence: CASSITWRSSYNEQFF. DNA for the CDR3: TGTGCCAGTAGTATTACTTGGCGGAGCTCCTACAATGAGCAGTTCTTC.

This chain uses TRBV11-2 with TRBJ2-2; no clear D. Trimming removed 0 bases from V and 4 bases from J, with 9 bases in between. Germline V CDR1 and CDR2: SGHAT, FQNNGV. The CDR3 sequence is 15 residues long. CDR3 loop: CASSLEWDGTGELFF. The CDR3 bases are TGTGCCAGCAGCTTAGAGTGGGATGGCACCGGGGAGCTGTTTTTT. The complete variable domain, with remaining parts taken from reference TRBV11-2 and TRBJ2-2, reads EAGVAQSPRYKIIEKRQSVAFWCNPISGHATLYWYQQILGQGPKLLIQFQNNGVVDDSQLPKDRFSAERLKGVDSTLKIQPAKLEDSAVYLCASSLEWDGTGELFFGEGSRLTVL.

V usage is TRBV4-2 and J usage is TRBJ1-4; D possibly corresponds to TRBD1 (5 bases). The V end lost 4 bases, the J end lost 8 bases, and 14 bases lay between the germline ends. Germline loops: CDR1 LGHNA, CDR2 YNFKEQ. This CDR3 comprises 14 residues. CDR3: CASSRGPEAEKLFF. The CDR3 bases are TGTGCCAGCAGCCGGGGACCGGAGGCCGAAAAACTGTTTTTT.

The chain couples TRBV24-1 to TRBJ2-7; no definite D call. The V and J ends lost 12 bases and 1 base respectively, with 12 bases between them. This CDR3 spans 12 amino acids. Germline lookup yields CDR1 KGHDR and CDR2 SFDVKD. CDR3 loop: CALRPDSYEQYF. In nucleotides, the CDR3 is TGTGCCCTCCGCCCGGATTCCTACGAGCAGTACTTC.

The sample holds a few counts of this clone. The chain joins TRBV10-2 to TRBJ1-2; TRBD1 matches 10 bases. Trimming cost V 4 bases and J 5 bases; bases outside gene matches: 7. This CDR3 has 15 residues. In germline, CDR1 is WSHSY, CDR2 SAAADI. The DNA for the CDR3 is TGCGCCAGCAGTGGAGGGACAGGGGTATCGTATGGCTACACCTTC. Amino acids: CASSGGTGVSYGYTF.

There are a few counts of this clone. V and J are TRBV2 and TRBJ2-1; 8 bases map to TRBD1. The CDR3 is 11 amino acids. Germline CDR1 reads SNHLY; CDR2 reads FYNNEI. V lost 7 bases, J lost 12 bases, and 5 bases stayed unmatched. CDR3 in DNA: TGTGCCAGCAAGAGACAGGGGTCGCAGTTCTTC. This codes for CASKRQGSQFF.

This rearrangement joins TRBV5-1 to TRBJ1-2; 10 bases agree with TRBD1. V lost 4 bases, J lost 5 bases, and 8 bases stayed unmatched. CDR1 is SGHRS and CDR2 is YFSETQ in the germline V gene. The CDR3 has 15 amino acids. The CDR3 spells CASSKDRGRGYGYTF. CDR3 nucleotides: TGCGCCAGCAGCAAAGACAGGGGGCGCGGGTATGGCTACACCTTC.

This chain links TRBV7-3 with TRBJ2-2; no clear D. V lost 5 bases and J 6 bases, leaving 16 bases between the germline ends. The CDR3 extends over 15 amino acids. The germline gives CDR1 SGHTA, CDR2 FQGTGA. The CDR3 is CASSLTHAGSGELFF. For the CDR3, the DNA is TGTGCCAGCAGCCTCACACACGCTGGATCCGGGGAGCTGTTTTTT.

This clone came up once. This chain uses TRBV18 with TRBJ1-3; the D is unclear. Germline CDR1 is KGHSH and CDR2 is LQKENI. The CDR3 loop spans 14 amino acids. Trimming shortened V by 2 bases and J by 4 bases, and 9 bases separated the two germline ends. In DNA form, the CDR3 reads TGTGCCAGCTCACCATTGGCGGACGGAAACACCATATATTTT. Translating gives CASSPLADGNTIYF.

Only a few counts were recorded for this clone. The chain uses TRBV15 and TRBJ1-2; TRBD1 matches 7 bases. V trimming: 1 base; J trimming: 8 bases; junction bases outside the gene matches: 7. The CDR3 has 14 amino acids. Germline V gene data show CDR1 as LNHNV and CDR2 as YYDKDF (reference sequence). The chain's CDR3 is CATSRGDRFMGYTF. The CDR3 nucleotides read TGTGCCACCAGCAGAGGGGACAGATTCATGGGCTACACCTTC.

This clone was found once. The gene calls are TRBV28 and TRBJ2-1; TRBD2 matches 7 bases. The CDR3 contains 17 residues. The V and J ends lost 8 bases and 2 bases, in that order; junction bases with no gene match: 15. Germline CDR1 reads MDHEN; CDR2 reads SYDVKM. The CDR3: CASGVSSSGQPYNEQFF. The CDR3 region has the DNA TGTGCCAGCGGAGTTTCGAGTAGCGGGCAACCCTACAATGAGCAGTTCTTC.

This clone was detected once. The chain is built from TRBV2 and TRBJ2-1; 8 bases fit TRBD1. The germline V gene has CDR1 SNHLY and CDR2 FYNNEI. J was trimmed by 12 bases and V by 11 bases; bases with no gene match: 3. The CDR3 loop spans 9 amino acids. The CDR3, as DNA: TGTGCCGGACAGGGTTTGCAGTTCTTC. Its protein product is CAGQGLQFF.

The chain joins TRBV4-1 to TRBJ1-1; D unclear. The CDR3 totals 13 residues. The V gene's germline CDR1 is MGHRA and CDR2 YSYEKL. V shed 0 bases and J shed 4 bases, with 6 bases lying between them. The CDR3 protein is CASSQELATEAFF. CDR3 nucleotide sequence: TGCGCCAGCAGCCAAGAACTGGCCACTGAAGCTTTCTTT.

This chain links TRBV19 with TRBJ1-2; 7 bases align to TRBD1. This CDR3 has 12 amino acids. Unmatched junction bases numbered 5, after V lost 6 bases and J lost 7 bases. The germline CDR1 and CDR2 sequences are LNHDA and SQIVND (reference sequence). The CDR3 nucleotides are TGTGCCAGTAGAGGGGGCCCGGGTGGCTACACCTTC. Protein product: CASRGGPGGYTF. Full variable domain (remainder filled in from reference TRBV19 and TRBJ1-2): DGGITQSPKYLFRKEGQNVTLSCEQNLNHDAMYWYRQDPGQGLRLIYYSQIVNDFQKGDIAEGYSVSREKKESFPLTVTSAQKNPTAFYLCASRGGPGGYTFGSGTRLTVV.

The chain carries TRBV4-1 and TRBJ1-6, with 8 bases fitting TRBD1. The germline V gene has CDR1 MGHRA and CDR2 YSYEKL. The CDR3 sequence is 16 residues long. The ends lost 3 bases at V and 7 bases at J; junction bases unmatched: 8. DNA for the CDR3: TGCGCCAGCAGCCATCTCGGACAGGGCGACAATTCACCCCTCCACTTT. Amino acid sequence: CASSHLGQGDNSPLHF.

This chain joins TRBV13 and TRBJ2-5, with D possibly being TRBD2 (6 bases). The CDR3 sequence is 15 residues long. Trimming took 5 bases from V and 2 from J, leaving 15 bases between them. Germline CDR1 and CDR2: PRHDT and FYEKMQ (reference sequence). CDR3 nucleotides: TGTGCCAGCAGCGCGATGGGACTTCCACAAGAGACCCAGTACTTC. Translation gives CASSAMGLPQETQYF. The variable domain in full, completed from reference TRBV13 and TRBJ2-5, reads AAGVIQSPRHLIKEKRETATLKCYPIPRHDTVYWYQQGPGQDPQFLISFYEKMQSDKGSIPDRFSAQQFSDYHSELNMSSLELGDSALYFCASSAMGLPQETQYFGPGTRLLVL.

This clone was counted a few times. This chain links TRBV7-2 with TRBJ2-5; D remains ambiguous. V was trimmed by 5 bases and J by 3 bases, leaving 13 bases between them. CDR3 length equals 14 residues. The germline gives CDR1 SGHTA, CDR2 FQGNSA. The CDR3 DNA follows: TGTGCCAGCAGCCCCCCCGCGGTTAAAGAGACCCAGTACTTC. It specifies CASSPPAVKETQYF.

The V call is TRBV11-2, the J call TRBJ1-2; weak D call: TRBD1 (5 bases). Trimming left V 5 bases short and J 3 bases short, with 22 bases between. The CDR3 length is 17 residues. Germline CDR1 SGHAT, CDR2 FQNNGV. The CDR3 region has the DNA TGTGCCAGCAGCCCCAATTCTACAGGTCGAGAGGACTATGGCTACACCTTC. It specifies CASSPNSTGREDYGYTF. Supplemented by reference TRBV11-2 and TRBJ1-2, the full variable domain reads EAGVAQSPRYKIIEKRQSVAFWCNPISGHATLYWYQQILGQGPKLLIQFQNNGVVDDSQLPKDRFSAERLKGVDSTLKIQPAKLEDSAVYLCASSPNSTGREDYGYTFGSGTRLTVV.

The J gene is TRBJ2-7, the V gene TRBV7-9; D unresolved. Trimming shortened V by 6 bases and J by 0 bases, and 12 bases separated the two germline ends. Germline loops: CDR1 SEHNR, CDR2 FQNEAQ (reference sequence). This CDR3 has 14 amino acids. The CDR3 DNA reads TGTGCCAGCAGTCGTTCTGAGGCCTCCTACGAGCAGTACTTC. As protein: CASSRSEASYEQYF.